Below are 20 T cell receptor beta chains sequenced from a single sample in a study of T-cell reconstitution after alpha-beta-depleted transplantation in children. Unique molecular identifiers featured in how the TCRbeta library was prepared. MiXCR was run by TCRdb on the PCR reads, yielding one entry per CDR3 protein. The repertoire has roughly 570,000 distinct CDR3 sequences, 27% of them found once; the top ten carry 35% to 40%. The input for sequencing was PBMCs, taken before TCRalphabeta/CD19-depleted stem cell transplant. These receptors were taken from a boy less than two years old with Wiskott-Aldrich syndrome, due to receive a stem cell transplant.

This clonotype was picked up a small number of times. V and J are TRBV5-1 and TRBJ1-1; D call uncertain. Germline-derived CDR1 and CDR2 are SGHRS and YFSETQ. Trimming cost V 1 base and J 1 base, with 11 bases left between them. This CDR3 comprises 15 residues. CDR3 protein: CASSLRREKNTEAFF. The CDR3 coding sequence is TGCGCCAGCAGCTTGCGGCGGGAAAAGAACACTGAAGCTTTCTTT.

The J gene is TRBJ2-1, the V gene TRBV6-5; 7 bases are a match to TRBD2. Germline trimming cut 2 bases from V and 8 bases from J; bases unmatched to any gene: 6. Germline CDR1 and CDR2: MNHEY and SVGAGI. CDR3 size: 14 residues. CDR3 amino acids: CASSYRLASDEQFF. CDR3 coding DNA: TGTGCCAGCAGTTACCGACTAGCTTCGGATGAGCAGTTCTTC.

V usage is TRBV10-3 and J usage is TRBJ2-1, with D uncertain. The germline V gene encodes CDR1 ENHRY and CDR2 SYGVKD. The CDR3 runs to 13 residues. V shed 6 bases and J shed 7 bases, with 13 bases lying between them. In DNA, the CDR3 is TGTGCCATCAGGGGTCCTGGGGTAAATGAGCAGTTCTTC. It is translated as CAIRGPGVNEQFF.

This clonotype was counted a few times. The chain uses TRBV7-9 and TRBJ2-7, with TRBD1 identical over 7 bases. V lost 3 bases, J lost 3 bases, and 8 bases stayed unmatched. The CDR3 is 15 amino acids. Germline loops: CDR1 SEHNR, CDR2 FQNEAQ (reference sequence). This CDR3 is CASSFDRVASYEQYF. The DNA of the CDR3 is TGTGCCAGCAGCTTCGACAGGGTAGCGAGCTACGAGCAGTACTTC.

The gene calls are TRBV7-6 and TRBJ2-5; D is unresolved. Trimming removed 0 bases at V and 2 bases at J, with 16 bases between. The CDR3 spans 17 residues. In germline, CDR1 is SGHVS, CDR2 FNYEAQ. The CDR3 sequence: CASSLARIGRVQETQYF. The CDR3 nucleotides read TGTGCCAGCAGCTTAGCGCGGATCGGGCGCGTACAAGAGACCCAGTACTTC.

This clonotype was counted between two and nine times. V usage is TRBV5-1 and J usage is TRBJ2-3; 8 bases map to TRBD2. Per the germline V gene, CDR1 is SGHRS and CDR2 is YFSETQ. The CDR3 contains 15 residues. Losses at the gene ends were 0 bases for V and 6 bases for J; bases not matched to a gene: 6. CDR3 region: CASSLVKSGSDTQYF. For the CDR3, the DNA is TGCGCCAGCAGCTTGGTGAAAAGCGGGAGTGATACGCAGTATTTT. Based on the CDR3 plus reference TRBV5-1 and TRBJ2-3, the full variable domain is KAGVTQTPRYLIKTRGQQVTLSCSPISGHRSVSWYQQTPGQGLQFLFEYFSETQRNKGNFPGRFSGRQFSNSRSEMNVSTLELGDSALYLCASSLVKSGSDTQYFGPGTRLTVL.

The sample holds a few counts of this clonotype. This chain connects TRBV7-2 to TRBJ1-6, with TRBD1 as a possible D gene (5 bases). V lost 5 bases, J lost 8 bases, and 16 bases lay in between. Germline CDR1 is SGHTA and CDR2 is FQGNSA. The CDR3 has 15 amino acids. The CDR3 loop is CASSTRSGSDSPLHF. The CDR3 DNA sequence: TGTGCCAGCAGCACCAGATCAGGGAGCGATTCACCCCTCCACTTT.

This clonotype occurred a few times. This chain joins TRBV20-1 and TRBJ2-7; D might be TRBD1 (5 bases). Trimming left V 3 bases short and J 2 bases short, with 14 bases between. The CDR3 extends over 14 amino acids. Germline CDR1 DFQATT, CDR2 SNEGSKA (reference sequence). CDR3 sequence: CSARSPRDPYEQYF. The CDR3, as DNA: TGCAGTGCTAGGTCCCCCAGGGATCCCTACGAGCAGTACTTC.

This chain connects TRBV12-5 to TRBJ2-1; D unclear. Germline-derived CDR1 and CDR2 are LGHNT and FRNRAP. V was trimmed by 2 bases and J by 3 bases, leaving 5 bases between them. The CDR3 extends over 13 amino acids. The chain's CDR3 is CASGLSIYNEQFF. In nucleotides, the CDR3 is TGTGCTAGTGGTTTGAGTATCTACAATGAGCAGTTCTTC.

This clonotype was detected only a few times. The genes are TRBV5-1 and TRBJ2-3; 8 bases align to TRBD2. Per germline, CDR1 SGHRS and CDR2 YFSETQ. The CDR3 is made up of 16 amino acids. Trimming cost V 2 bases and J 0 bases; bases outside gene matches: 5. The CDR3 spells CASSLPAGASTDTQYF. In DNA form, the CDR3 reads TGCGCCAGCAGCTTACCAGCGGGAGCGAGCACAGATACGCAGTATTTT.

The chain joins TRBV29-1 to TRBJ2-5; maybe TRBD1 (6 bases). Trimming removed 5 bases from V and 5 bases from J, with 18 bases in between. The CDR3 spans 14 residues. Germline CDR1 and CDR2: SQVTM and ANQGSEA. This CDR3 reads CSVLEDSGEETQYF. The DNA of the CDR3 is TGCAGCGTTTTAGAGGACAGTGGGGAGGAGACCCAGTACTTC.

This clonotype was seen only a few times. This chain links TRBV10-2 with TRBJ1-6, with D maybe TRBD1 (5 bases). This CDR3 contains 13 residues. The V gene lost 4 bases and the J gene lost 7 bases, with 8 bases spanning the gap. CDR1 is WSHSY, CDR2 SAAADI, per germline. The CDR3 sequence is CASSVKGNSPLHF. CDR3 sequence (DNA): TGCGCCAGCAGTGTTAAGGGGAATTCACCCCTCCACTTT.

The chain employs TRBV20-1 and TRBJ2-1; D could derive from TRBD1 or TRBD2 (5 bases each). Looked up from germline, CDR1 is DFQATT and CDR2 is SNEGSKA (reference sequence). Deletions cut 5 bases from V and 6 bases from J, with 20 bases between. The CDR3 spans 15 residues. In nucleotides, the CDR3 is TGCAGTGCTCCCATCACGTTCCGGGGCCTCAATGAGCAGTTCTTC. It yields the protein CSAPITFRGLNEQFF.

The chain has TRBV7-9 and TRBJ2-3; the match to TRBD2 covers 9 bases. There are 17 residues in the CDR3. With 5 bases clipped from V and 4 bases from J, the junction kept 13 bases outside the gene matches. The germline gives CDR1 SEHNR, CDR2 FQNEAQ (reference sequence). In DNA form, the CDR3 reads TGTGCCAGCAGCCAAACATTTAGCGGGAGCAGAGCAGATACGCAGTATTTT. This gives the protein CASSQTFSGSRADTQYF.

The chain links TRBV3-1 to TRBJ2-4; 7 bases match TRBD2. The J segment lost 7 bases and the V segment lost 0 bases, leaving 3 bases of the junction unmatched. The CDR3 consists of 14 residues. Germline CDR1 reads LGHDT; CDR2 reads YNNKEL (reference sequence). CDR3 in amino acids: CASSQEGGINIQYF. CDR3 DNA: TGTGCCAGCAGCCAAGAGGGGGGGATCAACATTCAGTACTTC. The entire variable domain, with the rest obtained from reference TRBV3-1 and TRBJ2-4, is as follows: DTAVSQTPKYLVTQMGNDKSIKCEQNLGHDTMYWYKQDSKKFLKIMFSYNNKELIINETVPNRFSPKSPDKAHLNLHINSLELGDSAVYFCASSQEGGINIQYFGAGTRLSVL.

The chain combines TRBV4-1 with TRBJ2-5; 10 bases fit TRBD1. CDR3 length: 16 residues. V lost 2 bases, J lost 5 bases, and 8 bases stayed unmatched. Germline V gene sequence: CDR1 MGHRA, CDR2 YSYEKL. The CDR3 sequence: CASSQPGTGDAETQYF. CDR3 nucleotide sequence: TGCGCCAGCAGCCAACCAGGGACAGGGGACGCTGAGACCCAGTACTTC.

Regarding this clonotype: At one end, the junction sequence differs from germline, possibly due to a read error. The chain recombines TRBV11-3 with TRBJ2-7, with 12 nucleotides matching TRBD2. The CDR3 is 15 amino acids. Germline CDR1 reads SGHNT; CDR2 reads YENEEA. This CDR3 is CASSETSGRTPEHYF. The CDR3, as DNA: TGTGCCAGCAGCGAAACTAGCGGGAGGACCCCAGAGCATTACTTC.

V usage is TRBV20-1 and J usage is TRBJ1-5; no clear D gene. Between the trimmed V and J ends, which lost 3 bases and 3 bases, there was a span of 12 bases. Germline V CDR1 and CDR2: DFQATT, SNEGSKA (reference sequence). The CDR3 contains 14 residues. The CDR3 protein is CSARRQTINQPQHF. DNA for the CDR3: TGCAGTGCTAGGAGGCAGACGATCAATCAGCCCCAGCATTTT.

This clonotype was recorded a few times. The V call is TRBV6-1, the J call TRBJ1-2; tentative D call: TRBD1 (6 bases). This CDR3 has 15 amino acids. Germline values: CDR1 MNHNS, CDR2 SASEGT. Trimming removed 3 bases from V and 4 bases from J, with 15 bases in between. The CDR3 region is CASSERSAGAYGYTF. The DNA for the CDR3 is TGTGCCAGCAGTGAGAGATCGGCAGGGGCCTATGGCTACACCTTC.

This clonotype was observed a few times. This chain connects TRBV20-1 to TRBJ2-3; D is possibly TRBD1 (5 bases). CDR1 is DFQATT, CDR2 SNEGSKA, per germline (reference sequence). This CDR3 has 17 residues. Trimming took 5 bases from V and 3 from J, leaving 24 bases between them. CDR3: CSASRGWGFPLTDTQYF. As DNA, the CDR3 is TGCAGTGCTTCAAGGGGCTGGGGCTTCCCCCTAACAGATACGCAGTATTTT.